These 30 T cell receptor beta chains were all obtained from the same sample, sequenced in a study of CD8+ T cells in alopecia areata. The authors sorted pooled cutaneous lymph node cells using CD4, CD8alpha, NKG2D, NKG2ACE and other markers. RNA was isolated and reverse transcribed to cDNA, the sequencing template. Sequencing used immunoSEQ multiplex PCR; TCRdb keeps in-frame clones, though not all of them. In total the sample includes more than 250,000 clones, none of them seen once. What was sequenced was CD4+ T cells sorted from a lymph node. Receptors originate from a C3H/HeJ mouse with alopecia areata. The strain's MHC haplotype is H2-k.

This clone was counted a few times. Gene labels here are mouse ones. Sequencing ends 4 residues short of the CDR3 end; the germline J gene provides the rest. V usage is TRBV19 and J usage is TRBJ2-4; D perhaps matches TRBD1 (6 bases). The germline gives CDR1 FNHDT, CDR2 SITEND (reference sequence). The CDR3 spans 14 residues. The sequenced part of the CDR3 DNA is TGTGCCAGCAACCCACAGGGCGAGCGAAAC. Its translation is CASNPQGERN. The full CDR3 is CASNPQGERNTLYF.

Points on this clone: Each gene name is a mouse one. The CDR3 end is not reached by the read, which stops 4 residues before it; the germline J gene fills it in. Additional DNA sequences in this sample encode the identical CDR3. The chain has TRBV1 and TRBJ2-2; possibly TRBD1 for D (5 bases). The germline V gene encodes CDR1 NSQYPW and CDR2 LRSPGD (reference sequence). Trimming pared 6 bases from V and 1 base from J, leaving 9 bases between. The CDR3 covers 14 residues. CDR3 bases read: TGCACCTGCAGCGTGGACAAAAACACCGGG. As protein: CTCSVDKNTG. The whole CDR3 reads CTCSVDKNTGQLYF.

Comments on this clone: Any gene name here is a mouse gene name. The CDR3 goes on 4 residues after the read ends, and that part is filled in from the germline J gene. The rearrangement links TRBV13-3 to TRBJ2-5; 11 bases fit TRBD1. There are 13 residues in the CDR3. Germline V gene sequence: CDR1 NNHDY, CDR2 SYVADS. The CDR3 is CASTGQGADTQYF. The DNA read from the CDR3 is TGTGCCAGCACCGGACAGGGGGCAGAC.

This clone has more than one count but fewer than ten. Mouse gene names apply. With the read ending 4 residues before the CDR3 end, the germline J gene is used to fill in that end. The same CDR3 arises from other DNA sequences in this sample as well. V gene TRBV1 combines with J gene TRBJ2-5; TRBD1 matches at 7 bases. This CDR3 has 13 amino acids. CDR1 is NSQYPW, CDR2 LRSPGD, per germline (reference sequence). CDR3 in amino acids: CTCSGQGKDTQYF. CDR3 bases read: TGCACCTGCAGTGGACAGGGAAAAGAC.

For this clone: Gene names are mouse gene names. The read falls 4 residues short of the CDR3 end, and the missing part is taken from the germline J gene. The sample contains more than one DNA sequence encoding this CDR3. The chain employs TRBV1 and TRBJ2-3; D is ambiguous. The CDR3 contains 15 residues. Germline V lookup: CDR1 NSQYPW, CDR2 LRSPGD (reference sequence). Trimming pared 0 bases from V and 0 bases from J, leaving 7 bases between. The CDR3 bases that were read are TGCACCTGCAGTGCAGAGGGGTCTAGTGCAGAA. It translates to CTCSAEGSSAE. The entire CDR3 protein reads CTCSAEGSSAETLYF.

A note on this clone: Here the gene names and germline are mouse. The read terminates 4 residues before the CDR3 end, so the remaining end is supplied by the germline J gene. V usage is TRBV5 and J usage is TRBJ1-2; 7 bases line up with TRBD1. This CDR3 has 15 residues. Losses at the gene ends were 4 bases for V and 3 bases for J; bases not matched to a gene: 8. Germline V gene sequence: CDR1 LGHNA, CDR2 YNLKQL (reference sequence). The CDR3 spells CASSPRQGLDSDYTF. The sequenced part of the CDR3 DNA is TGTGCCAGCAGCCCCCGACAGGGCCTGGACTCC.

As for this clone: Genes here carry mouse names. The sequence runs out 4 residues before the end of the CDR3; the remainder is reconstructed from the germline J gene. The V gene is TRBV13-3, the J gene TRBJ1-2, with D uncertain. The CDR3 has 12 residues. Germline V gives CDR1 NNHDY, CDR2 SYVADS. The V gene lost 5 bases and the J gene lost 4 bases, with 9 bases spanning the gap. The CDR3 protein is CASRDFGSDYTF. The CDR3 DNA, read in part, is TGTGCCAGCAGGGACTTTGGCTCC.

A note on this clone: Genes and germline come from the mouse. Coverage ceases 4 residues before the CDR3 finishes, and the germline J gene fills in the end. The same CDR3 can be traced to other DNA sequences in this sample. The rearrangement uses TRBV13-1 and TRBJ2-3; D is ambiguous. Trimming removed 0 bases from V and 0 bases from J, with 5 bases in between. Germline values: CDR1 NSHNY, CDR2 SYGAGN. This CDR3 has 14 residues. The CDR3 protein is CASSDASSAETLYF. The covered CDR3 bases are TGTGCCAGCAGTGATGCATCCAGTGCAGAA.

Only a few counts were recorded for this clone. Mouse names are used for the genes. The CDR3 bases that were read are TGCACCTGCAGTGCAGATACGCCAGCCTTCGAC. As protein: CTCSADTPAFD. The complete CDR3 sequence is CTCSADTPAFDTQYF. This rearrangement joins TRBV1 to TRBJ2-5; D is unresolved. With the read ending 4 residues before the CDR3 end, the germline J gene is used to fill in that end. Germline V CDR1 and CDR2: NSQYPW, LRSPGD (reference sequence). The CDR3 is 15 residues long.

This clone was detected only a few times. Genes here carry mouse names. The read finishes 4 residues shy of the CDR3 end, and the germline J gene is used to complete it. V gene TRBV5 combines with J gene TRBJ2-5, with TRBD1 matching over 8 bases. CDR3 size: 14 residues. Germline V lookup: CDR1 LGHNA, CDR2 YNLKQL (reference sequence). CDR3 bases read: TGTGCCAGCAGCCCCAGCAGGGGGCGAGAC. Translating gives CASSPSRGRD. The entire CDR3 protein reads CASSPSRGRDTQYF.

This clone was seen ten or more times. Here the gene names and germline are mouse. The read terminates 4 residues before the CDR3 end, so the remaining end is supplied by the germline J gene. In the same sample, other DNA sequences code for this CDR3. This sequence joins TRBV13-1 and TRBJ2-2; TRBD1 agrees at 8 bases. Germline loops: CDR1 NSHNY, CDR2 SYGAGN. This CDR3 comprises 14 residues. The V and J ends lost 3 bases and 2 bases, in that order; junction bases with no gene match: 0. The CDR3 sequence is CASSGQGNTGQLYF. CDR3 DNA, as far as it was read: TGTGCCAGCAGTGGACAGGGGAACACCGGG.

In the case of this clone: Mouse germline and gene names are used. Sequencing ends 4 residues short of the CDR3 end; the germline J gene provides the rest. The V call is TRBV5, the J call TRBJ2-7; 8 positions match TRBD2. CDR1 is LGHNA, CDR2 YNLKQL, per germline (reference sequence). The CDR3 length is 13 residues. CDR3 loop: CASSQEDWDEQYF. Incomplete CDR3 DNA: TGTGCCAGCAGCCAAGAGGACTGGGAT.

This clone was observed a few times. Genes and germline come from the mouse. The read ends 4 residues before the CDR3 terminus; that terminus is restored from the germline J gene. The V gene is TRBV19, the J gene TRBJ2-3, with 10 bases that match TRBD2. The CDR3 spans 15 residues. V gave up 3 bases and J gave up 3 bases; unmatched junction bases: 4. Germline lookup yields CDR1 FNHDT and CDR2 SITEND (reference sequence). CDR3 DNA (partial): TGTGCCAGCAGTACGCTGGGGGGGCACGCAGAA. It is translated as CASSTLGGHAE. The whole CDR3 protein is CASSTLGGHAETLYF.

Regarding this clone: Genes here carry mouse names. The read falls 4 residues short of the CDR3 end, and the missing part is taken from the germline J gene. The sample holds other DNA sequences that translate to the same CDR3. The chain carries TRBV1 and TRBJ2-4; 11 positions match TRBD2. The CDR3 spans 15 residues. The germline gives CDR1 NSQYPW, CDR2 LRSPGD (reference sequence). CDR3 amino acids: CTCSADGTGGNTLYF. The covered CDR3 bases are TGCACCTGCAGTGCAGATGGGACTGGGGGAAAC.

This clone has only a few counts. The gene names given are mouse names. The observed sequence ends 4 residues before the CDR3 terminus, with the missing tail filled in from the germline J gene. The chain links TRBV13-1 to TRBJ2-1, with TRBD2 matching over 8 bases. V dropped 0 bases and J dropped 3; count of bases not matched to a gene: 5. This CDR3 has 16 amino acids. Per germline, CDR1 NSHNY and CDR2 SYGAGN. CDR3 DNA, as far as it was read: TGTGCCAGCAGTGATGCACTCCTGGGGGGCTATGCT. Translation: CASSDALLGGYA. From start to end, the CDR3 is CASSDALLGGYAEQFF.

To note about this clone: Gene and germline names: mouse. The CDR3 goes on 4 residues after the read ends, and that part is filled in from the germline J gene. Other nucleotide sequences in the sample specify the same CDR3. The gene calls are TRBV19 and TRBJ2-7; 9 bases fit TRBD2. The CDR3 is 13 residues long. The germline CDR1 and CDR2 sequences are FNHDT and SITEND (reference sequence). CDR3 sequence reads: CASSPTGGYEQYF. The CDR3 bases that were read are TGTGCCAGCAGCCCTACTGGGGGGTAT. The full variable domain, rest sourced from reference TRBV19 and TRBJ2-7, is GGIITQTPKFLIGQEGQKLTLKCQQNFNHDTMYWYRQDSGKGLRLIYYSITENDLQKGDLSEGYDASREKKSSFSLTVTSAQKNEMAVFLCASSPTGGYEQYFGPGTRLTVL.

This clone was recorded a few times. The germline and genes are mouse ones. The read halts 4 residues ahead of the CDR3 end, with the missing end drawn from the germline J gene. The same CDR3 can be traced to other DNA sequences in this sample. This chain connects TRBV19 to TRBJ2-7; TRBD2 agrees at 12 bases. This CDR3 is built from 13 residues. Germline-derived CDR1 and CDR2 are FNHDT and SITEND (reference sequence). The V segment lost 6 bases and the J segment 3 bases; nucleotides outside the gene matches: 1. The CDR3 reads CASKDWGGYEQYF. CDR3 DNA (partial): TGTGCCAGCAAGGACTGGGGGGGCTAT.

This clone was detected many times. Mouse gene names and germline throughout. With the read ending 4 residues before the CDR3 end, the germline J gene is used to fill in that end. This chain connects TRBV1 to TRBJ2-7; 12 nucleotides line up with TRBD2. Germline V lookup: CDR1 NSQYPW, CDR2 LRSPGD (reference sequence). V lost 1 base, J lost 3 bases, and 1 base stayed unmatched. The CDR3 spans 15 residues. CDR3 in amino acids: CTCSAVGLGGYEQYF. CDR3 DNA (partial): TGCACCTGCAGTGCAGTGGGACTGGGGGGCTAT.

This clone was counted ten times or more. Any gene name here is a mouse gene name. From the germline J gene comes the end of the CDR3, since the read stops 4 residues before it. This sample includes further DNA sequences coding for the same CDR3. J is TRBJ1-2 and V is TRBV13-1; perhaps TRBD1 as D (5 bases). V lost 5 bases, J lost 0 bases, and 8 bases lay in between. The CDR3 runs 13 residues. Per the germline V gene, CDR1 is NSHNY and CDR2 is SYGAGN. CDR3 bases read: TGTGCCAGCAGAGACAGTGCAAACTCC. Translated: CASRDSANS. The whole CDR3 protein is CASRDSANSDYTF.

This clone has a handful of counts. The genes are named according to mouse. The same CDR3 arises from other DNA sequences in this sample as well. CDR3: CASSRQNQDTQYF. The covered CDR3 bases are TGTGCCAGCAGTCGACAAAACCAAGAC. The V gene is TRBV13-1, the J gene TRBJ2-5; D not certain. The read is 4 residues too short to cover the CDR3 end, so that end is filled in from the germline J gene. Germline V gene sequence: CDR1 NSHNY, CDR2 SYGAGN. The CDR3 is made up of 13 amino acids. Trimming left V 4 bases short and J 0 bases short, with 6 bases between.

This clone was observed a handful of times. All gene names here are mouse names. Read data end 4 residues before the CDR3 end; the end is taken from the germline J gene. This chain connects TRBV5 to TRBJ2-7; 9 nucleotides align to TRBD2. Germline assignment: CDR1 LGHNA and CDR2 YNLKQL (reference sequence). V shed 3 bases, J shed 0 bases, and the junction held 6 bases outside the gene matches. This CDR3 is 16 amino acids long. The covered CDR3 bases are TGTGCCAGCAGCCACCTAAACTGGGGGGTCTCCTAT. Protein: CASSHLNWGVSY. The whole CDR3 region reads CASSHLNWGVSYEQYF.

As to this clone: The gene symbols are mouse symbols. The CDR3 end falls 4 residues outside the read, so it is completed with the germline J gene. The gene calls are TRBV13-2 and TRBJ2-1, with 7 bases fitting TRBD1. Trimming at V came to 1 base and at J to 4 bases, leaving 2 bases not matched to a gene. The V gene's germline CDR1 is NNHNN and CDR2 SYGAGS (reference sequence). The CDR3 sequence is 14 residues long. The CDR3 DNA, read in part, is TGTGCCAGCGGTGATTTGGGACAGTATGCT. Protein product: CASGDLGQYA. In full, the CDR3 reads CASGDLGQYAEQFF.

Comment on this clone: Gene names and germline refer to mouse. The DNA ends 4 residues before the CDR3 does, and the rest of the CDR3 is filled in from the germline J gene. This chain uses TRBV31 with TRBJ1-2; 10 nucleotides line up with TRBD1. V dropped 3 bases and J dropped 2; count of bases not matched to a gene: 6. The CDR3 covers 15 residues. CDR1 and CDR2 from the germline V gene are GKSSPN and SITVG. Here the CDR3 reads CAWRAPGQGNSDYTF. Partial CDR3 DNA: TGTGCCTGGAGGGCACCGGGACAGGGGAACTCC.

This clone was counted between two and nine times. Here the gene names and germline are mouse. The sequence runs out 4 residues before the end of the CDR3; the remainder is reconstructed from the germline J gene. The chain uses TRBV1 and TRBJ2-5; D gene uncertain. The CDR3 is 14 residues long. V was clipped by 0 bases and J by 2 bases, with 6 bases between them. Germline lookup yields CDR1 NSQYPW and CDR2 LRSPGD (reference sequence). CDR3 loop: CTCSADQFQDTQYF. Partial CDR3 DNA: TGCACCTGCAGTGCAGATCAGTTCCAAGAC. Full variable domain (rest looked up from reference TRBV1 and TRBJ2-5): VTLLEQNPRWRLVPRGQAVNLRCILKNSQYPWMSWYQQDLQKQLQWLFTLRSPGDKEVKSLPGADYLATRVTDTELRLQVANMSQGRTLYCTCSADQFQDTQYFGPGTRLLVL.

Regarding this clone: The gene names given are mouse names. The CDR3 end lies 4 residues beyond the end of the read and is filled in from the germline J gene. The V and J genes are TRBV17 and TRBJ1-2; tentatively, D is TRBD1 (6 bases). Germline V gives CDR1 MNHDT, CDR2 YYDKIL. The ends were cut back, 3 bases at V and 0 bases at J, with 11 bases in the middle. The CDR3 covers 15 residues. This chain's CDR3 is CASSSTGHPNSDYTF. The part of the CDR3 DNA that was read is TGTGCTAGCAGTAGCACGGGACACCCAAACTCC.

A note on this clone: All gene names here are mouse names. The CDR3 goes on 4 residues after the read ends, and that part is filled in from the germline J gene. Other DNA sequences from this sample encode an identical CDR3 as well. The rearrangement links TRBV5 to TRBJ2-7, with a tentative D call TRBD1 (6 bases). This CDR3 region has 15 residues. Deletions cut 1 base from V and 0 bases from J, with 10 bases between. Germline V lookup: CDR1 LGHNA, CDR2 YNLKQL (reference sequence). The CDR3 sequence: CASSQGDKSSYEQYF. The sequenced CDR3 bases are TGTGCCAGCAGCCAAGGGGACAAATCCTCCTAT.

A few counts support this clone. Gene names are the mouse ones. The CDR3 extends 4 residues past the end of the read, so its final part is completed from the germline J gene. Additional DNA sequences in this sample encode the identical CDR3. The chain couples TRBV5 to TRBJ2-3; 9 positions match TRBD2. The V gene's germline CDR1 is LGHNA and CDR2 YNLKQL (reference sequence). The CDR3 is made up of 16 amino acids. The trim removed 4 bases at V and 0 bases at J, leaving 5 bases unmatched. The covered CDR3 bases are TGTGCCAGCAGCCCCGACTGGGGGTCTAGTGCAGAA. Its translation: CASSPDWGSSAE. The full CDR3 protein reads CASSPDWGSSAETLYF.

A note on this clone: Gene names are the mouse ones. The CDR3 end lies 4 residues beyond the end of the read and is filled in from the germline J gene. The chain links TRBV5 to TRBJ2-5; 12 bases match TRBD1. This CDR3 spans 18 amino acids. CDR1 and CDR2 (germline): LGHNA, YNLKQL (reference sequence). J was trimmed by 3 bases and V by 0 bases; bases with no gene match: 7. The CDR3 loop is CASSQDPGTGGRQDTQYF. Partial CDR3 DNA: TGTGCCAGCAGCCAAGATCCTGGGACAGGGGGCAGGCAAGAC.

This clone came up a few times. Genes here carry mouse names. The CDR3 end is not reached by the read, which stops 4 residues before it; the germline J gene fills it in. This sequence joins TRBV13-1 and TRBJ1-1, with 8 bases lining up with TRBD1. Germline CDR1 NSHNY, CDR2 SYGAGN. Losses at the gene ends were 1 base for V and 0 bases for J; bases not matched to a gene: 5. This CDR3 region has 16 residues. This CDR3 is CASSDPGQGTNTEVFF. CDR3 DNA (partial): TGTGCCAGCAGTGATCCCGGACAGGGAACAAACACA.

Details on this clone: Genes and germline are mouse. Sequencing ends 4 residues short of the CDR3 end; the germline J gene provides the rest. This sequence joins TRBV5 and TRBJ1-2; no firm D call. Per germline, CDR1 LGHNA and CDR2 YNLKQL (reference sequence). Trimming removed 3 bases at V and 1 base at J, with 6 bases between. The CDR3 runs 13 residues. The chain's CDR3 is CASSQTINSDYTF. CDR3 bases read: TGTGCCAGCAGCCAGACAATAAACTCC.